This TCR beta chain was retrieved from a study of T cells in Graves' hyperthyroidism and ophthalmopathy. Study background: Before treatment of any kind, peripheral blood was taken at initial diagnosis. The study's findings and limits: Most thyroid clonotypes that were expanded above 0.001 also turned up in blood.

Details on this clonotype: Antigen: not known.

It was RNA transcripts that yielded the amplified TCR beta CDR3 regions. First-round RT-PCR with HTBI primers amplified the TCR CDR3 region. Via MiXCR, TCRdb re-called the multiplex PCR reads, giving one row per CDR3 protein. The data show about 600,000 distinct CDR3 sequences, more than 14% seen once. Cells are PBMCs isolated from around 9.4 ml of fresh blood. The source is a woman aged 45-59 years with Graves' ophthalmopathy. The sample comprised blood.

The CDR3 DNA is TGTGCCAGCAGCTCCGGCAGCCACTCTGGAAACACCATATATTTT. Translation gives CASSSGSHSGNTIYF. The chain joins TRBV7-2 to TRBJ1-3; D not certain. This CDR3 has 15 amino acids. The V and J ends lost 4 bases and 0 bases respectively, with 10 bases between them. Germline-derived CDR1 and CDR2 are SGHTA and FQGNSA.